The following is a T cell receptor (beta chain) sequence with its context. Its specificity is not known. Researchers ran the PCR with 60 Vbeta and 13 Jbeta primers. Here immunoSEQ multiplex PCR was the method, and the copy in TCRdb shows in-frame clones only, minus some. This sample has about 82,000 clones; more than 50% occur once, and the top ten carry 14% to 15%. This entry belongs to a study of cytomegalovirus exposure and HLA in healthy donors. Study-wide results and limits: Three chains linked to CMV were shown in vitro to be specific for CMV antigens.

V lost 1 base, J lost 7 bases, and 8 bases lay in between. The CDR3 length is 13 residues. CDR1 SNHLY and CDR2 FYNNEI come from the germline V gene. The V call is TRBV2, the J call TRBJ1-5; no firm D call. Sequencing was performed on PBMCs. The sequence came from a woman between 40 and 55 years old in good health and CMV-seropositive. The CDR3 is CASSEGANQPQHF. For the CDR3, the DNA is TGTGCCAGCAGTGAAGGGGCAAACCAGCCCCAGCATTTT.